There are many counts of the clone carrying this T cell receptor (beta chain). This sample is part of a study of T cells after yellow fever vaccination. Germline CDR1 is SEHNR and CDR2 is FQNEAQ (reference sequence). The CDR3 consists of 17 residues. The junction had 5 bases not matched to a gene; V was cut back by 2 bases and J by 0 bases. TCRdb used MiXCR to reprocess the 5' RACE reads, holding one entry per CDR3 protein. The profile shows some 220,000 distinct CDR3 sequences, approximately 3% of them singletons. The sequence was collected from a young man who received the YFV17D yellow fever vaccine. V gene TRBV7-9 combines with J gene TRBJ2-2; 8 bases align to TRBD2. Sequences were derived from CD4+ T cells sorted from PBMCs, sampled 10 days after the yellow fever booster vaccination. The CDR3 here is CASSLTAGASNTGELFF. The CDR3 bases are TGTGCCAGCAGCTTAACAGCGGGGGCCTCGAACACCGGGGAGCTGTTTTTT. The full variable domain, in which reference TRBV7-9 and TRBJ2-2 provide the parts outside the CDR3, is DTGVSQNPRHKITKRGQNVTFRCDPISEHNRLYWYRQTLGQGPEFLTYFQNEAQLEKSRLLSDRFSAERPKGSFSTLEIQRTEQGDSAMYLCASSLTAGASNTGELFFGEGSRLTVL.